The 24 T cell receptor beta chains presented below share a single source sample, sequenced in a study of spatial heterogeneity in lung cancer. TCRdb re-called the 5' RACE reads with MiXCR, one entry per CDR3 protein. The sample consists of 35,000 to 50,000 distinct CDR3 sequences, approximately 3.1% of them appearing once. Specified time point: sample taken at primary tumor resection. Here the sequenced sample was normal lung tissue next to the tumor, taken at surgery. These receptors were taken from a male donor with early-stage non-small cell lung cancer.

This clonotype was recorded at least ten times. V gene TRBV6-2 or TRBV6-3 combines with J gene TRBJ1-2; possibly TRBD1 for D (5 bases). This CDR3 spans 15 amino acids. Germline V gene sequence: CDR1 MNHEY, CDR2 SVGEGT. V dropped 4 bases and J dropped 7 bases, with 19 bases sitting between them. The CDR3 DNA reads as TGTGCCAGCAGTTTCCCCTCTTCGGACATATTTGGCTACACCTTC. As protein: CASSFPSSDIFGYTF.

The genes are TRBV6-5 and TRBJ2-3; 7 bases line up with TRBD1. Trimming removed 2 bases from V and 1 base from J; junction bases left unmatched: 0. The germline V gene encodes CDR1 MNHEY and CDR2 SVGAGI. The CDR3 runs to 14 residues. Written as DNA, the CDR3 is TGTGCCAGCAGTTACGGGACAGGCACAGATACGCAGTATTTT. It translates to CASSYGTGTDTQYF.

This clonotype has ten or more counts. This rearrangement joins TRBV7-9 to TRBJ1-2; no firm D call. V was clipped by 2 bases and J by 6 bases, with 13 bases between them. CDR3 length equals 14 residues. Germline lookup yields CDR1 SEHNR and CDR2 FQNEAQ (reference sequence). As DNA, the CDR3 is TGTGCCAGCAGCTTACGAAGGGAGGTCGATGGCTACACCTTC. It codes for CASSLRREVDGYTF. Variable domain in full (rest from reference TRBV7-9 and TRBJ1-2): DTGVSQNPRHKITKRGQNVTFRCDPISEHNRLYWYRQTLGQGPEFLTYFQNEAQLEKSRLLSDRFSAERPKGSFSTLEIQRTEQGDSAMYLCASSLRREVDGYTFGSGTRLTVV.

V gene TRBV11-2 combines with J gene TRBJ2-3, with D unresolved. The CDR3 totals 14 residues. The V end lost 5 bases, the J end lost 1 base, and 10 bases lay between the germline ends. Per germline, CDR1 SGHAT and CDR2 FQNNGV. The CDR3, as DNA: TGTGCCAGCAGCCCCGGGTTTGGCACAGATACGCAGTATTTT. Encoded protein: CASSPGFGTDTQYF.

At least ten counts were recorded for this clonotype. This rearrangement joins TRBV5-1 to TRBJ2-5; the D is unclear. V gave up 3 bases and J gave up 2 bases, with 14 bases separating them. The CDR3 has 15 residues. The germline V gene encodes CDR1 SGHRS and CDR2 YFSETQ. The CDR3 region has the DNA TGCGCCAGCAGCTCAACACCAATGAGGCAAGAGACCCAGTACTTC. As protein: CASSSTPMRQETQYF.

There are a few counts of this clonotype. J is TRBJ2-7 and V is TRBV6-5; TRBD1 matches 9 bases. The length of the CDR3 is 16 residues. Germline CDR1 is MNHEY and CDR2 is SVGAGI. The trim removed 2 bases at V and 2 bases at J, leaving 7 bases unmatched. CDR3 sequence (DNA): TGTGCCAGCAGTTACGGCGGGACAGGGACCCCCTACGAGCAGTACTTC. This codes for CASSYGGTGTPYEQYF.

This clonotype was detected many times. This sequence joins TRBV18 and TRBJ1-1; D not resolved. V lost 3 bases to trimming and J lost 3 bases, with 5 bases between them. Per the germline V gene, CDR1 is KGHSH and CDR2 is LQKENI. This CDR3 has 12 amino acids. CDR3 sequence reads: CASSPPDTEAFF. The CDR3 bases are TGTGCCAGCTCACCCCCCGACACTGAAGCTTTCTTT.

This clonotype was found a few times. This rearrangement joins TRBV6-5 to TRBJ2-7, with 7 bases fitting TRBD2. In germline, CDR1 is MNHEY, CDR2 SVGAGI. The V gene end was trimmed by 4 bases and the J gene end by 6 bases; junction bases not matched to a gene: 12. The CDR3 is made up of 15 amino acids. This CDR3 reads CASSFSRTRASEQYF. As DNA, the CDR3 is TGTGCCAGCAGTTTCTCCCGGACTAGGGCGAGCGAGCAGTACTTC.

Only a few counts were recorded for this clonotype. This chain connects TRBV29-1 to TRBJ2-6; 9 nucleotides agree with TRBD1. The CDR3 is made up of 16 amino acids. After removal of 5 bases from V and 0 bases from J, the junction contained 5 bases not matched to a gene. Looked up from germline, CDR1 is SQVTM and CDR2 is ANQGSEA. The CDR3 loop is CSVRQGGTSGANVLTF. DNA for the CDR3: TGCAGCGTTCGACAGGGGGGAACCTCTGGGGCCAACGTCCTGACTTTC.

This clonotype was observed at least ten times. V usage is TRBV29-1 and J usage is TRBJ2-7; 11 nucleotides agree with TRBD2. The trim removed 1 base at V and 6 bases at J, leaving 2 bases unmatched. This CDR3 spans 13 amino acids. CDR1 and CDR2 from the germline V gene are SQVTM and ANQGSEA. The CDR3, as DNA: TGCAGCGTTGAAGGACTAGCGGGACCCGAGCAGTACTTC. This translates into CSVEGLAGPEQYF.

This clonotype occurred many times. This chain joins TRBV2 and TRBJ2-1, with D hard to call. CDR3 size: 12 residues. The ends were cut back, 5 bases at V and 9 bases at J, with 11 bases in the middle. Germline lookup yields CDR1 SNHLY and CDR2 FYNNEI. The CDR3 DNA reads as TGTGCCAGCAGTCCGGACCGATTTGAGCAGTTCTTC. As protein: CASSPDRFEQFF.

The table lists this clonotype with many counts. The chain has TRBV12-3 or TRBV12-4 and TRBJ1-5; D uncertain. V lost 6 bases and J 1 base, leaving 19 bases between the germline ends. The length of the CDR3 is 17 residues. CDR3 DNA sequence: TGTGCCAGCAGCTCTCGGCTCGGGGTAAGCAGCAATCAGCCCCAGCATTTT. Its translation is CASSSRLGVSSNQPQHF.

This clonotype was counted at least ten times. V gene TRBV7-3 combines with J gene TRBJ1-1, with D unclear. The ends were cut back, 0 bases at V and 3 bases at J, with 8 bases in the middle. The CDR3 covers 14 residues. CDR1 and CDR2 from the germline V gene are SGHTA and FQGTGA. The CDR3 loop is CASSLTGLDTEAFF. CDR3 sequence (DNA): TGTGCCAGCAGCTTAACCGGCTTGGACACTGAAGCTTTCTTT.

This clonotype has a count of ten or more. V and J are TRBV5-8 and TRBJ2-3; D is uncertain. This CDR3 has 14 amino acids. V lost 0 bases and J lost 2, with 7 bases in between. Germline V lookup: CDR1 SGHTS, CDR2 YDEGEE. The CDR3 DNA follows: TGTGCCAGCAGCTTGGAAGGTGCCACAGATACGCAGTATTTT. Amino acids: CASSLEGATDTQYF.

This clonotype occurred many times. The chain couples TRBV7-2 to TRBJ2-3; TRBD2 aligns across 10 bases. Germline values: CDR1 SGHTA, CDR2 FQGNSA. This CDR3 spans 17 amino acids. Trimming took 5 bases from V and 0 from J; bases not matched to a gene: 8. CDR3 sequence: CASSILAGESSTDTQYF. CDR3 coding DNA: TGTGCCAGCAGCATCCTAGCGGGGGAGTCTAGCACAGATACGCAGTATTTT.

This clonotype has a handful of counts. The chain uses TRBV18 and TRBJ1-6, with TRBD1 identical over 9 bases. Germline V gene lookup returns CDR1 KGHSH and CDR2 LQKENI. V lost 6 bases and J lost 10; bases outside the gene matches: 10. The CDR3 loop spans 15 amino acids. For the CDR3, the DNA is TGTGCCAGCTCGGATCTACAGGGGGCTCAGTCACCCCTCCACTTT. Translated: CASSDLQGAQSPLHF. The full variable domain, rest sourced from reference TRBV18 and TRBJ1-6, is NAGVMQNPRHLVRRRGQEARLRCSPMKGHSHVYWYRQLPEEGLKFMVYLQKENIIDESGMPKERFSAEFPKEGPSILRIQQVVRGDSAAYFCASSDLQGAQSPLHFGNGTRLTVT.

Ten or more counts support this clonotype. The rearrangement links TRBV4-1 to TRBJ1-5; TRBD1 is a possible D gene (6 bases). The CDR3 length is 15 residues. Trimming took off 0 bases at V and 9 bases at J, with 15 bases between the two ends. CDR1 MGHRA and CDR2 YSYEKL come from the germline V gene. The CDR3 DNA reads TGCGCCAGCAGCCAAGAGGGGGGCCGACGGACGCCCCAGCATTTT. As protein: CASSQEGGRRTPQHF.

This clonotype was seen many times. The V call is TRBV28, the J call TRBJ2-6, with D uncertain. CDR1 is MDHEN and CDR2 is SYDVKM in the germline V gene. This CDR3 region has 15 residues. Trimming left V 5 bases short and J 0 bases short, with 8 bases between. CDR3 region: CASSKQYSGANVLTF. The CDR3 DNA is TGTGCCAGCAGTAAACAGTACTCTGGGGCCAACGTCCTGACTTTC.

By its share, this clonotype is medium-sized. The CDR3 is CSVATGGNIQYF. CDR3 in DNA: TGCAGCGTTGCGACAGGGGGAAACATTCAGTACTTC. The chain combines TRBV29-1 with TRBJ2-4; 9 bases are shared with TRBD1. Germline V gene sequence: CDR1 SQVTM, CDR2 ANQGSEA. This CDR3 is built from 12 residues. The junction had 1 base not matched to a gene; V was cut back by 4 bases and J by 6 bases.

Ten or more counts support this clonotype. One end of the junction is discordant with germline, which a read error may explain. V and J are TRBV14 and TRBJ1-4; D uncertain. Per the germline V gene, CDR1 is SGHDN and CDR2 is FVKESK. The CDR3 is 14 amino acids. CDR3 protein: CASSQDGRTSDWIF. CDR3 nucleotides: TGTGCCAGCAGCCAAGATGGGAGAACATCGGATTGGATTTTT.

This clonotype was observed many times. In DNA, the CDR3 is TGTGCCAGCAGCTTGACTGCTACCTACGAGCAGTACTTC. Its translation: CASSLTATYEQYF. This sequence joins TRBV28 and TRBJ2-7; D gene uncertain. The germline V gene encodes CDR1 MDHEN and CDR2 SYDVKM. Trimming took 6 bases from V and 2 from J, leaving 11 bases between them. The CDR3 consists of 13 residues.

There are a few counts of this clonotype. V and J are TRBV6-1 and TRBJ1-6; no clear D gene. Germline V lookup: CDR1 MNHNS, CDR2 SASEGT. The ends were cut back, 4 bases at V and 6 bases at J, with 1 base in the middle. The length of the CDR3 is 11 residues. The DNA for the CDR3 is TGTGCCAGCAGTGGTAATTCACCCCTCCACTTT. Residues: CASSGNSPLHF.

Ten or more counts support this clonotype. In DNA, the CDR3 is TGTGCCAGCAGTTACTCTCGGGCCAATACGCAGTATTTT. Translating it yields CASSYSRANTQYF. V and J are TRBV6-5 and TRBJ2-3; D unresolved. This CDR3 is 13 amino acids long. V lost 0 bases and J lost 7, with 8 bases in between. Germline loops: CDR1 MNHEY, CDR2 SVGAGI.

This clonotype was detected ten times or more. The chain links TRBV7-2 to TRBJ1-6, with TRBD1 identical over 7 bases. There are 14 residues in the CDR3. Unmatched junction bases numbered 4, after V lost 4 bases and J lost 7 bases. In germline, CDR1 is SGHTA, CDR2 FQGNSA. For the CDR3, the DNA is TGTGCCAGCAGCTGGGACAGCGGAAATTCACCCCTCCACTTT. It yields the protein CASSWDSGNSPLHF.